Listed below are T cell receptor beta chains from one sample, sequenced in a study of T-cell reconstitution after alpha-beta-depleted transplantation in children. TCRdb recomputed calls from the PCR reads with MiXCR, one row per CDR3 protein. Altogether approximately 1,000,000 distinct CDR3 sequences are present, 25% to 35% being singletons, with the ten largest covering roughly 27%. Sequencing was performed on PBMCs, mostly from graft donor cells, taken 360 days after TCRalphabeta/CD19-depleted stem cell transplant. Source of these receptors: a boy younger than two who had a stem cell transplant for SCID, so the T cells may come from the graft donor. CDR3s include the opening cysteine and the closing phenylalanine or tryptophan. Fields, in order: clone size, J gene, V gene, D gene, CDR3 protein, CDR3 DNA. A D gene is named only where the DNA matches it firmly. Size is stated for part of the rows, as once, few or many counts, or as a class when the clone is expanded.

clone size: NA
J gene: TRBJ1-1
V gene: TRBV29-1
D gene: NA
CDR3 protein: CSVVSIAGTEAFF
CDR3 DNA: TGCAGCGTCGTATCCATTGCGGGCACTGAAGCTTTCTTT

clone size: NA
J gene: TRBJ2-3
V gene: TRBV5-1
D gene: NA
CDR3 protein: CASKGIATDTQYF
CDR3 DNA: TGCGCCAGCAAGGGCATCGCCACAGATACGCAGTATTTT

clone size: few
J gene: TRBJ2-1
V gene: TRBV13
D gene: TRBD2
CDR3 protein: CASSPTASGGASYNEQFF
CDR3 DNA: TGTGCCAGCAGCCCTACCGCTAGCGGGGGAGCCTCCTACAATGAGCAGTTCTTC

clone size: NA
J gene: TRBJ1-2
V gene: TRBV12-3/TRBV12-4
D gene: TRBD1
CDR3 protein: CASSAVTGGAARGYTF
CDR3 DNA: TGTGCCAGCAGTGCAGTTACAGGGGGCGCGGCTAGAGGCTACACCTTC

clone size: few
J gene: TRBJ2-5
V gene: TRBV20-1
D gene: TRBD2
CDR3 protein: CSAEGGGSQETQYF
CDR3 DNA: TGCAGTGCCGAAGGCGGGGGGTCCCAAGAGACCCAGTACTTC

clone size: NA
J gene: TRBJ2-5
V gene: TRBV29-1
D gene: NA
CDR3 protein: CSVELRGAQETQYF
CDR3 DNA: TGCAGCGTTGAACTGCGGGGTGCCCAAGAGACCCAGTACTTC

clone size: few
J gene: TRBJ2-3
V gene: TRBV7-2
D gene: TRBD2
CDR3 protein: CASTGTSDADTQYF
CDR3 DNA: TGTGCCAGCACCGGGACTAGCGATGCGGATACGCAGTATTTT

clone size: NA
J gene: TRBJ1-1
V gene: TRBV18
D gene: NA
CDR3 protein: CASSLGLRWTEAFF
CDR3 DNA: TGTGCCAGCTCCCTAGGGCTGCGGTGGACTGAAGCTTTCTTT

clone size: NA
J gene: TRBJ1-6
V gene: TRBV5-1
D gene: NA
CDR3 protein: CASSLAPVASSYNSPLHF
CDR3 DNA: TGCGCCAGCAGCTTGGCCCCAGTGGCCAGCTCCTATAATTCACCCCTCCACTTT

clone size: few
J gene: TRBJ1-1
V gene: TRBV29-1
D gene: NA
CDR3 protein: CSGNRGDGTEAFF
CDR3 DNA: TGCAGCGGGAATCGGGGGGATGGGACTGAAGCTTTCTTT

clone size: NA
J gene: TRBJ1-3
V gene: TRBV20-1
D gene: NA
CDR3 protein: CSAKTEANTIYF
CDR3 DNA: TGCAGTGCTAAGACAGAAGCTAACACCATATATTTT

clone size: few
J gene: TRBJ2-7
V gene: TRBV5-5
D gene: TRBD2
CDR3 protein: CASSLGAGTRNEQYF
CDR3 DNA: TGTGCCAGCAGCCTCGGGGCTGGGACTAGGAACGAGCAGTACTTC

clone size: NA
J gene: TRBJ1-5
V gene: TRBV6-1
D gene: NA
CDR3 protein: CASMAWGGRDQPQHF
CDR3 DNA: TGTGCCAGCATGGCCTGGGGGGGTCGGGATCAGCCCCAGCATTTT

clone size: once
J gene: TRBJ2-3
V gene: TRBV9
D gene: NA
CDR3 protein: CASSVESRDTQYF
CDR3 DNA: TGTGCCAGCAGCGTAGAAAGTAGGGATACGCAGTATTTT

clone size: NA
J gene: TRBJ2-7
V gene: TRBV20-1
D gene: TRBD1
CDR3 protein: CSANGRSPGQGYEQYF
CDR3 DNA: TGCAGTGCAAACGGCCGAAGTCCGGGACAGGGCTACGAGCAGTACTTC

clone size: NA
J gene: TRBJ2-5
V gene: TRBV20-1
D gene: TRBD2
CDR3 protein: CSALERGGLQETQYF
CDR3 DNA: TGCAGTGCCTTAGAGCGGGGGGGACTCCAAGAGACCCAGTACTTC

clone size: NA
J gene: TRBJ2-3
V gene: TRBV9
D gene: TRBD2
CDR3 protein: CASSAVLGLAGDTQYF
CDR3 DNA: TGTGCCAGCAGCGCCGTACTCGGACTAGCGGGAGATACGCAGTATTTT

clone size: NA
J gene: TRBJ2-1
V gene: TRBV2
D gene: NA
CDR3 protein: CASSEIEHNEQFF
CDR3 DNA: TGTGCCAGCAGTGAAATTGAACACAATGAGCAGTTCTTC

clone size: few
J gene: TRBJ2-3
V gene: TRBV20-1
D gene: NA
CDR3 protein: CSARDSEWGTDTQYF
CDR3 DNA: TGCAGTGCTAGAGATAGTGAGTGGGGCACAGATACGCAGTATTTT

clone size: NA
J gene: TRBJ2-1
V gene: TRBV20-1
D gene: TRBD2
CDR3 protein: CSARLAGGSRFF
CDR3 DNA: TGCAGTGCTAGACTAGCGGGGGGCTCGCGGTTCTTC

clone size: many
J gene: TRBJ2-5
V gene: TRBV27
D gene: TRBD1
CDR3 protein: CASSLRGGRETQYF
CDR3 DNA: TGTGCCAGCAGCTTACGAGGGGGCCGAGAGACCCAGTACTTC

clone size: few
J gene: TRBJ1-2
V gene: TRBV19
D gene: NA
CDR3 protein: CASAVSGENGYTF
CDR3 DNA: TGTGCCAGTGCCGTATCGGGTGAAAATGGCTACACCTTC

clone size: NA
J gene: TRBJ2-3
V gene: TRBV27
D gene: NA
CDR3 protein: CASSSPWGTKGTPSTDTQYF
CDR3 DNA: TGTGCCAGCAGCTCACCGTGGGGGACGAAAGGCACCCCTAGCACAGATACGCAGTATTTT

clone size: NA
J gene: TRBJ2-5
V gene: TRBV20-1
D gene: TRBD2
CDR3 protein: CSVLGLAGAMYQETQYF
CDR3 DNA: TGCAGTGTTCTTGGACTAGCGGGGGCCATGTACCAAGAGACCCAGTACTTC

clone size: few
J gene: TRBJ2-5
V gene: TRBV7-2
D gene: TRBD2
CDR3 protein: CASSLLTGLLQETQYF
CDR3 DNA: TGTGCCAGCAGCTTATTAACGGGACTACTACAAGAGACCCAGTACTTC

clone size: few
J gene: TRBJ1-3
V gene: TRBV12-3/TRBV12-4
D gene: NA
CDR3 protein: CASSHFNPTSGNTIYF
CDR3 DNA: TGTGCCAGCAGCCATTTTAATCCGACCTCTGGAAACACCATATATTTT

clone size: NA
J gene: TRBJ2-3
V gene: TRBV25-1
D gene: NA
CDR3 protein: CASHIKQGPLYF
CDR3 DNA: TGTGCCAGCCACATAAAACAGGGTCCGTTGTATTTT

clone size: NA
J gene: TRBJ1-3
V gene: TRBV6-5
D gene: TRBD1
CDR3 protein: CASSYIAGQPGNTIYF
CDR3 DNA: TGTGCCAGCAGTTACATAGCGGGACAGCCTGGAAACACCATATATTTT

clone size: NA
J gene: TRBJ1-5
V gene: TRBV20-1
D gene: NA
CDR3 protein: CSARATGYSNQPQHF
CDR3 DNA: TGCAGTGCTAGGGCTACAGGGTATAGCAATCAGCCCCAGCATTTT

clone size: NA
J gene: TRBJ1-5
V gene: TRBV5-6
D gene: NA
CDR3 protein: CASSLRTYSNQPQHF
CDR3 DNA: TGTGCCAGCAGCTTGAGGACATATAGCAATCAGCCCCAGCATTTT

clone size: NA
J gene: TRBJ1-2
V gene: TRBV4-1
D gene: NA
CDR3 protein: CASSQLTGGVGYGYTF
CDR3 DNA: TGCGCCAGCAGCCAACTTACAGGCGGGGTCGGCTATGGCTACACCTTC

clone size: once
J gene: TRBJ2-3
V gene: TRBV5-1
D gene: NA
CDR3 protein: CASEPGPLLSDTQYF
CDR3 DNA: TGCGCCAGCGAGCCGGGTCCCTTATTGTCAGATACGCAGTATTTT

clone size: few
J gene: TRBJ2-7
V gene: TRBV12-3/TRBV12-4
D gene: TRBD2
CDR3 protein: CASSFDGGGPYEQYF
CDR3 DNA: TGTGCCAGCAGTTTCGACGGGGGGGGCCCCTACGAGCAGTACTTC

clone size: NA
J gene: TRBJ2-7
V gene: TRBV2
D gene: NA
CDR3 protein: CASVFETEQYF
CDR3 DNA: TGTGCCAGCGTATTCGAAACAGAGCAGTACTTC

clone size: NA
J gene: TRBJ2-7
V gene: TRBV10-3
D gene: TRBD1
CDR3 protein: CAISVTGTGAYEQYF
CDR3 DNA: TGTGCCATCAGTGTCACCGGGACAGGAGCCTACGAGCAGTACTTC

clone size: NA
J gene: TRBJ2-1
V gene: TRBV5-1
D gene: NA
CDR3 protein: CASSLIQGVGNEQFF
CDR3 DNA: TGCGCCAGCAGCTTGATACAGGGAGTTGGAAATGAGCAGTTCTTC

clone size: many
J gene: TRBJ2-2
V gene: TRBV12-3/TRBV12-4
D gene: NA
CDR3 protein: CASSLSGYTGELFF
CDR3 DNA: TGTGCCAGCAGTTTATCAGGGTACACCGGGGAGCTGTTTTTT

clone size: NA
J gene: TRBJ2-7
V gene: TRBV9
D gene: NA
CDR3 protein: CASSVGILAKEQYF
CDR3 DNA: TGTGCCAGCAGCGTAGGCATCCTAGCGAAGGAGCAGTACTTC

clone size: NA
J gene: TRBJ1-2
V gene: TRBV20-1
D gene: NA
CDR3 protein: CSARDFSAARNYGYTF
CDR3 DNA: TGCAGTGCTAGAGATTTTAGCGCGGCACGTAACTATGGCTACACCTTC

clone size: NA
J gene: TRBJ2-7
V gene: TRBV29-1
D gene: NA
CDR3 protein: CSVGQGTIYEQYF
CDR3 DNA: TGCAGCGTTGGCCAGGGCACGATCTACGAGCAGTACTTC

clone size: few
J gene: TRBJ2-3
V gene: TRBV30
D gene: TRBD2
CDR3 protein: CAWPHSGGAIDTQYF
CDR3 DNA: TGTGCCTGGCCCCATAGCGGGGGGGCCATTGATACGCAGTATTTT

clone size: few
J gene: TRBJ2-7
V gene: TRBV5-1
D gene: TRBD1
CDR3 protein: CASSPGQAFEQYF
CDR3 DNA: TGCGCCAGCAGCCCGGGACAGGCGTTCGAGCAGTACTTC

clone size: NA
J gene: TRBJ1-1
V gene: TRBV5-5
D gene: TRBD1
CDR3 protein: CASSSQTGGTEAFF
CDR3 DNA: TGTGCCAGCAGCTCGCAGACAGGGGGGACTGAAGCTTTCTTT

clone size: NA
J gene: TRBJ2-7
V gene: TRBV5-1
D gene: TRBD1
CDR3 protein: CASSWDRGTGEQYF
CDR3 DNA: TGCGCCAGCAGCTGGGACAGGGGCACGGGCGAGCAGTACTTC

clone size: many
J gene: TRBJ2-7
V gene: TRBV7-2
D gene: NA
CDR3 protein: CASSLGGGSSYEQYF
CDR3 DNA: TGTGCCAGCAGTCTAGGGGGGGGGTCCTCCTACGAGCAGTACTTC

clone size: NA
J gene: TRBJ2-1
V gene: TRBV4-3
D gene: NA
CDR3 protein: CASSQEGRISYNEQFF
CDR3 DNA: TGCGCCAGCAGCCAAGAGGGGCGAATCTCCTACAATGAGCAGTTCTTC

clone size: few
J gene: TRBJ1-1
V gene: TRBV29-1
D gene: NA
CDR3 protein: CSVVPGVTNTEAFF
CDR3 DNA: TGCAGCGTTGTTCCGGGGGTGACAAACACTGAAGCTTTCTTT

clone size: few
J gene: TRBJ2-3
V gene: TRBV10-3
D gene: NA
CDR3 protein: CAISDRGTDTQYF
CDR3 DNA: TGTGCCATCAGTGATCGAGGCACAGATACGCAGTATTTT

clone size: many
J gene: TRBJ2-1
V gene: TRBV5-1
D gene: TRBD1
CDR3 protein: CASSLVTGWASYNEQFF
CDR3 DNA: TGCGCCAGCAGCTTGGTGACAGGGTGGGCCTCCTACAATGAGCAGTTCTTC

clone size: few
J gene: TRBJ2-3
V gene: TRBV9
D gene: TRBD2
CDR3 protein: CASSVWTSGSTDTQYF
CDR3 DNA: TGTGCCAGCAGCGTCTGGACTAGCGGATCCACAGATACGCAGTATTTT

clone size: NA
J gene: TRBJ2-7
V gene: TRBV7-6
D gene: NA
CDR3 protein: CASSLGGTRLSYEQYF
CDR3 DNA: TGTGCCAGCAGCTTAGGAGGGACAAGACTCTCCTACGAGCAGTACTTC

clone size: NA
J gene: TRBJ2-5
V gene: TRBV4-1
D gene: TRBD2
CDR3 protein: CASSQDTSGGARETQYF
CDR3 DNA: TGCGCCAGCAGCCAAGATACTAGCGGGGGGGCCAGGGAGACCCAGTACTTC

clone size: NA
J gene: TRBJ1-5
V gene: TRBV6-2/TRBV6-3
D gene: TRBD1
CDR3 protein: CASSYSPETGTVATGSNQPQHF
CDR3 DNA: TGTGCCAGCAGTTACTCCCCAGAGACAGGGACAGTAGCTACCGGCTCTAATCAGCCCCAGCATTTT

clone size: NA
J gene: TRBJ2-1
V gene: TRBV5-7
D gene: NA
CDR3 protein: CASGIWVEQFF
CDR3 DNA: TGTGCCAGCGGCATCTGGGTTGAGCAGTTCTTC

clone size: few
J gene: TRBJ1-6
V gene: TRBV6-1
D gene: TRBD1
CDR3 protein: CASSRGQGSSYNSPLHF
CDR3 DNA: TGTGCCAGCAGCCGCGGACAGGGAAGCTCCTATAATTCACCCCTCCACTTT

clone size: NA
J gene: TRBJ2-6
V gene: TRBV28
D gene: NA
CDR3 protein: CASATGANVLTF
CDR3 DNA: TGTGCCAGCGCTACTGGGGCCAACGTCCTGACTTTC

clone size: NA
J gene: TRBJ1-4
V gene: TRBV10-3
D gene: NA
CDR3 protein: CAISRGLYEKLFF
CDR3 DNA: TGTGCCATCAGTCGGGGGCTTTATGAAAAACTGTTTTTT

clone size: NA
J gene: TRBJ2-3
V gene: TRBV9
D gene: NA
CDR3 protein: CASSPPKGNTDTQYF
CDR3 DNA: TGTGCCAGCAGCCCCCCTAAGGGCAACACAGATACGCAGTATTTT

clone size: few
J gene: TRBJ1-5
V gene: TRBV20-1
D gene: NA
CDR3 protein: CSARLPGGAGGNQPQHF
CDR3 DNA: TGCAGTGCTAGGCTACCCGGGGGCGCGGGGGGCAATCAGCCCCAGCATTTT

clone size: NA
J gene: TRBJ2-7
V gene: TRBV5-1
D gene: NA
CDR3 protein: CASSLAAGFDGEQYF
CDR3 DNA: TGCGCCAGCAGCCTGGCCGCGGGGTTCGACGGCGAGCAGTACTTC